This is a list of T cell receptor beta chains from one sample in a study of T cells in Graves' hyperthyroidism and ophthalmopathy. TCRdb processed the multiplex PCR reads anew with MiXCR; each CDR3 protein has one entry. The sample records about 350,000 distinct CDR3 sequences, about 15% being singletons. Sample: blood. The source of these receptors is a woman younger than 45 with Graves' hyperthyroidism. The CDR3 runs from the conserved cysteine through the conserved F or W. D genes are given only for firm matches. Clone size is given for some rows only: seen once, a few or many times, or a class if the clone is expanded.

DNA: TGTGCCAGCAGTTACTGGGGACCCACGTACGAACGACAGGGGGACGAGCAGTACTTC; CDR3: CASSYWGPTYERQGDEQYF; V: TRBV6-6; D: TRBD1; size: many; J: TRBJ2-7
DNA: TGTGCCAGCAGCTTGGCGTACAGGCAGTGGAATGAGCAGTTCTTC; CDR3: CASSLAYRQWNEQFF; V: TRBV5-6; D: -; size: -; J: TRBJ2-1
DNA: TGCAGTGCTCATGACCAAGAGTACTACAATGAGCAGTTCTTC; CDR3: CSAHDQEYYNEQFF; V: TRBV20-1; D: -; size: many; J: TRBJ2-1
DNA: TGTGCCAGCATCGGGGATATGGTCAAAAACATTCAGTACTTC; CDR3: CASIGDMVKNIQYF; V: TRBV28; D: -; size: few; J: TRBJ2-4
DNA: TGTGCCAGCAGCTTAGTACTGGCGAACACTGAAGCTTTCTTT; CDR3: CASSLVLANTEAFF; V: TRBV13; D: -; size: few; J: TRBJ1-1
DNA: TGTGCTAGCAGCCCACTAGGGGGGTTGGACACAGATACGCAGTATTTT; CDR3: CASSPLGGLDTDTQYF; V: TRBV7-7; D: -; size: -; J: TRBJ2-3
DNA: TGTGCCACCAGCACAGGAGGAGTGAACAATTCACCCCTCCACTTT; CDR3: CATSTGGVNNSPLHF; V: TRBV15; D: -; size: many; J: TRBJ1-6
DNA: TGTGCCAGCAGCGTATTCAAGAACACTGAAGCTTTCTTT; CDR3: CASSVFKNTEAFF; V: TRBV6-2/TRBV6-3; D: -; size: few; J: TRBJ1-1
DNA: TGTGCCAGCAGCCATAATACCGGGACTAGCGGGAGGGTGGAGTATTTT; CDR3: CASSHNTGTSGRVEYF; V: TRBV7-2; D: TRBD2; size: -; J: TRBJ2-3
DNA: TGCAGTGCGAACCTTTACAGGGACACTGAAGCTTTCTTT; CDR3: CSANLYRDTEAFF; V: TRBV20-1; D: -; size: many; J: TRBJ1-1
DNA: TGTGCCAGCAGTTTATCGGGGCGAGAGCAGCCCCAGCATTTT; CDR3: CASSLSGREQPQHF; V: TRBV28; D: -; size: many; J: TRBJ1-5
DNA: TGTGCCAGCAGTGGGGCAGGGCCCCAAGCAACTAATGAAAAACTGTTTTTT; CDR3: CASSGAGPQATNEKLFF; V: TRBV12-3/TRBV12-4; D: -; size: many; J: TRBJ1-4
DNA: TGTGCCAGCAGCCGGACAGGAAATAGCAATCAGCCCCAGCATTTT; CDR3: CASSRTGNSNQPQHF; V: TRBV11-2; D: TRBD1; size: many; J: TRBJ1-5
DNA: TGCAGTGCTAGGAGCGGATACAATGAGCAGTTCTTC; CDR3: CSARSGYNEQFF; V: TRBV20-1; D: -; size: many; J: TRBJ2-1
DNA: TGCGCCAGCAGCCAGGGGCGGTCTGGTCAGCCCCAGCATTTT; CDR3: CASSQGRSGQPQHF; V: TRBV4-3; D: -; size: -; J: TRBJ1-5
DNA: TGTGCCAGCAGCTCCCGGGACAGGGAATTCGTTCAGTACTTC; CDR3: CASSSRDREFVQYF; V: TRBV7-9; D: TRBD1; size: -; J: TRBJ2-4
DNA: TGTGCCAGCAGTTTAAGGTCTAGCGTATACTCCTACAATGAGCAGTTCTTC; CDR3: CASSLRSSVYSYNEQFF; V: TRBV27; D: -; size: -; J: TRBJ2-1
DNA: TGTGCCAGCAGTTTAATAGGGGTCTCCTACGAGCAGTACTTC; CDR3: CASSLIGVSYEQYF; V: TRBV28; D: -; size: many; J: TRBJ2-7
DNA: TGCAGCGGACGGACTGAACCGAACACCGGGGAGCTGTTTTTT; CDR3: CSGRTEPNTGELFF; V: TRBV29-1; D: -; size: -; J: TRBJ2-2
DNA: TGCGCCAGCAGTCCCGGACAGGGCGGCAATCAGCCCCAGCATTTT; CDR3: CASSPGQGGNQPQHF; V: TRBV5-1; D: TRBD1; size: -; J: TRBJ1-5
DNA: TGTGCTAGCAGCCCCGATTTGGGACCAGTGTTCTTC; CDR3: CASSPDLGPVFF; V: TRBV7-7; D: -; size: -; J: TRBJ2-1
DNA: TGTGCCAGCAGCTCCGTCAGACAGGGATGGACCGGGGAGCTGTTTTTT; CDR3: CASSSVRQGWTGELFF; V: TRBV11-2; D: TRBD1; size: -; J: TRBJ2-2
DNA: TGTGCCACCAGCAGAAGAGGCACAGATACGCAGTATTTT; CDR3: CATSRRGTDTQYF; V: TRBV15; D: -; size: many; J: TRBJ2-3
DNA: TGTGCCAGCAGCCATAGTACCGCAGGGGGCTTGGAGACCCAGTACTTC; CDR3: CASSHSTAGGLETQYF; V: TRBV14; D: TRBD1; size: -; J: TRBJ2-5
DNA: TGCAGCGTTGAAGATCGGCAGATGAACACCGGGGAGCTGTTTTTT; CDR3: CSVEDRQMNTGELFF; V: TRBV29-1; D: -; size: -; J: TRBJ2-2
DNA: TGTGCCAGCAGCTTATTAATGAGGGGAGGCACAGATACGCAGTATTTT; CDR3: CASSLLMRGGTDTQYF; V: TRBV7-9; D: -; size: -; J: TRBJ2-3
DNA: TGTGCCAGCAGCTTAGAGGTCGGTACCGGGGAGCTGTTTTTT; CDR3: CASSLEVGTGELFF; V: TRBV7-6; D: -; size: few; J: TRBJ2-2
DNA: TGTGCCAGTAGTCAGGATTCGGGGGGCTCCTACAATGAGCAGTTCTTC; CDR3: CASSQDSGGSYNEQFF; V: TRBV19; D: TRBD2; size: many; J: TRBJ2-1
DNA: TGTGCCAGCAGCGCCGATAGCGGGAGGGAGGATACGCAGTATTTT; CDR3: CASSADSGREDTQYF; V: TRBV9; D: TRBD2; size: once; J: TRBJ2-3
DNA: TGCGCCAGCAGCTTCTTGGGGACTAGCCGCTACAATGAGCAGTTCTTC; CDR3: CASSFLGTSRYNEQFF; V: TRBV5-1; D: TRBD2; size: many; J: TRBJ2-1
DNA: TGTGCCAGCAGAAGGACAGGGAGGGCAGATACGCAGTATTTT; CDR3: CASRRTGRADTQYF; V: TRBV25-1; D: -; size: -; J: TRBJ2-3
DNA: TGTGCCAGCAGCTACCGGGACACAAGGATGGGGCAGTACTTC; CDR3: CASSYRDTRMGQYF; V: TRBV6-2/TRBV6-3; D: -; size: -; J: TRBJ2-7
DNA: TGTGCCAGCAGCTTACGACCGGAGAACACCGGGGAGCTGTTTTTT; CDR3: CASSLRPENTGELFF; V: TRBV7-8; D: -; size: -; J: TRBJ2-2
DNA: TGTGCCAGTAGTCCCATAATGAACGAGAGGGGATGGTACACTGAAGCTTTCTTT; CDR3: CASSPIMNERGWYTEAFF; V: TRBV19; D: -; size: -; J: TRBJ1-1
DNA: TGTGCCAGCAGCGTAGGCAAGGGTTCGCACGAGCAGTACTTC; CDR3: CASSVGKGSHEQYF; V: TRBV9; D: -; size: few; J: TRBJ2-7
DNA: TGTGCCAGCAGCTGGGGAGCAGCCGGAAACACCATATATTTT; CDR3: CASSWGAAGNTIYF; V: TRBV7-9; D: -; size: few; J: TRBJ1-3
DNA: TGTGCCAGCAGCTTGGGCACGGCCATTAACACCGGGGAGCTGTTTTTT; CDR3: CASSLGTAINTGELFF; V: TRBV5-6; D: -; size: few; J: TRBJ2-2
DNA: TGTGCCAGCAGCTTAATTTTATGGGACAGGGGAAGGGTGGACCTCACAGATACGCAGTATTTT; CDR3: CASSLILWDRGRVDLTDTQYF; V: TRBV11-2; D: TRBD1; size: many; J: TRBJ2-3
DNA: TGCAGTGCCGGTACAGGGGGTTTTGGTGAAAAACTGTTTTTT; CDR3: CSAGTGGFGEKLFF; V: TRBV20-1; D: TRBD1; size: few; J: TRBJ1-4
DNA: TGTGCCAGCAGTTTAACTACCTACGAGCAGTACTTC; CDR3: CASSLTTYEQYF; V: TRBV28; D: -; size: many; J: TRBJ2-7
DNA: TGCAGTGCTCGAGGAGGAAACACCATATATTTT; CDR3: CSARGGNTIYF; V: TRBV20-1; D: -; size: few; J: TRBJ1-3
DNA: TGTGCCAGCATCCGATTTCCAACAGGACGCAATCAGCCCCAGCATTTT; CDR3: CASIRFPTGRNQPQHF; V: TRBV6-1; D: -; size: -; J: TRBJ1-5
DNA: TGTGCCAGCAGCTTACAGTCCTACGAGCAGTACTTC; CDR3: CASSLQSYEQYF; V: TRBV13; D: -; size: many; J: TRBJ2-7
DNA: TGTGCCAGCAGCGTAGGGGACAGGATCAACACTGAAGCTTTCTTT; CDR3: CASSVGDRINTEAFF; V: TRBV9; D: TRBD1; size: many; J: TRBJ1-1
DNA: TGTGCCAGCAAACCTGACCAGGCAGGCCGGGGGAACACTGAAGCTTTCTTT; CDR3: CASKPDQAGRGNTEAFF; V: TRBV2; D: -; size: many; J: TRBJ1-1
DNA: TGCAGTGCTAGATCCCAGTCCTACGAGCAGTACTTC; CDR3: CSARSQSYEQYF; V: TRBV20-1; D: -; size: many; J: TRBJ2-7
DNA: TGTGCCAGCAGCTTAAGGTTTATGCTAGCCTCGACCGGGGAGCTGTTTTTT; CDR3: CASSLRFMLASTGELFF; V: TRBV7-2; D: -; size: many; J: TRBJ2-2
DNA: TGTGCCAGCCTTTATTCCCGGAGCTCCTACGAGCAGTACTTC; CDR3: CASLYSRSSYEQYF; V: TRBV7-2; D: -; size: many; J: TRBJ2-7